Shown below are 3 T cell receptor beta chains from a single sample sequenced in a study of T cells in Graves' hyperthyroidism and ophthalmopathy. Amplification of TCR beta CDR3 regions used RNA as the template. The primer set for the first-round RT-PCR of the TCR CDR3 was HTBI. TCRdb independently ran MiXCR on the multiplex PCR reads; one entry per CDR3 protein. Of around 600,000 distinct CDR3 sequences in the sample, around 13% are singletons; the top ten hold 9.5% to 15%. Sequenced material: blood. These receptors all stem from a woman aged 50 to 60 with Graves' ophthalmopathy.

Many counts were recorded for this clonotype. This chain connects TRBV12-3 or TRBV12-4 to TRBJ2-7; D might be TRBD1 (6 bases). Deletions cut 3 bases from V and 7 bases from J, with 13 bases between. The CDR3 extends over 13 amino acids. The CDR3 region has the DNA TGTGCCAGCAGTTTCGAGCAGAGGGGGGAGCAGTACTTC. This encodes CASSFEQRGEQYF.

This clonotype was observed at least ten times. The chain couples TRBV29-1 to TRBJ1-1; weak D call: TRBD1 (6 bases). This CDR3 has 14 amino acids. Germline V gene lookup returns CDR1 SQVTM and CDR2 ANQGSEA. Trimming shortened V by 3 bases and J by 2 bases, and 13 bases separated the two germline ends. CDR3 nucleotide sequence: TGCAGCGTTGAGGCTCGACAGGCCAACACTGAAGCTTTCTTT. It encodes CSVEARQANTEAFF.

This clonotype was counted many times. V gene TRBV11-3 combines with J gene TRBJ2-3, with D maybe TRBD2 (6 bases). CDR3 size: 17 residues. V lost 1 base and J 4 bases, leaving 18 bases between the germline ends. Germline assignment: CDR1 SGHNT and CDR2 YENEEA. In DNA, the CDR3 is TGTGCCAGCAGCTTAGGTCTAGCGATGGGTAACGCAGATACGCAGTATTTT. Translating it yields CASSLGLAMGNADTQYF.